This T cell receptor beta chain was obtained from a study of T cells in Graves' hyperthyroidism and ophthalmopathy. Turning to this clonotype: Its cognate antigen is unknown.

Study findings and constraints: Researchers found most expanded thyroid clonotypes above 0.001 in blood as well.

The study left out patients who had uncontrolled infection, other autoimmune disease, pregnancy or lactation. Diagnosis relied on clinical symptoms, serum thyroxine and TRAb, thyroid ultrasound and orbital computed tomography. Using RNA transcripts as the source, TCR beta CDR3 regions were amplified. First-round RT-PCR with HTBI primers amplified the TCR CDR3 region. TCRdb recomputed calls from the multiplex PCR reads with MiXCR, one row per CDR3 protein. Among around 800,000 distinct CDR3 sequences listed, 38% were seen once. The receptor was derived from a man between 18 and 29 years old with Graves' hyperthyroidism. Sequenced input: blood.

The CDR3 nucleotides read TGCGCCAGCAGCGAGGGACAGGGGGCTGTTAATGAAAAACTGTTTTTT. It translates to CASSEGQGAVNEKLFF. The chain couples TRBV5-1 to TRBJ1-4; 12 nucleotides align to TRBD1. Germline V gene sequence: CDR1 SGHRS, CDR2 YFSETQ. The CDR3 runs to 16 residues. V was clipped by 4 bases and J by 4 bases; unmatched bases: 5.